This T cell receptor (beta chain) was recovered during a study of T cells in Graves' hyperthyroidism and ophthalmopathy. The study defined stable Graves' hyperthyroidism as no ophthalmopathy progression within 18 months. Amplified TCR beta CDR3 regions derived from RNA transcripts. During a first-round RT-PCR of the TCR CDR3, the HTBI primer set was used. Using its own MiXCR run on the multiplex PCR reads, TCRdb lists one record per CDR3 protein. The data show nearly 750,000 distinct CDR3 sequences, about 35% seen once. About this clonotype itself: This may stem from a read error, because a much larger clone lies one nucleotide away.

The sample consisted of blood. This receptor was obtained from a middle-aged woman with Graves' hyperthyroidism.

In DNA form, the CDR3 reads TGCAGTGCTAGGGACAGGAACTCTAAAAAACTGTTTTTT. Its protein is CSARDRNSKKLFF. The chain recombines TRBV20-1 with TRBJ1-4, with 7 bases that match TRBD1. The CDR3 loop spans 13 amino acids. The V gene's germline CDR1 is DFQATT and CDR2 SNEGSKA (reference sequence). V gave up 3 bases and J gave up 9 bases; unmatched junction bases: 7.